This T cell receptor beta chain was recorded in a study of blood T cell repertoires in COVID-19. About the research overall: Sites across the United States, Italy and Spain contributed samples from acute and convalescent COVID-19.

Study processing details: Reference gene primer amplification gave estimated nucleated cell counts. TCRdb keeps only in-frame clones here, not all; method: immunoSEQ multiplex PCR. That table supplies the V and J calls and clone size; D and trimming were determined from the DNA. This table holds 85,000 to 100,000 clones, more than 70% found once. Germline loops: CDR1 MNHEY, CDR2 SMNVEV (reference sequence). V was pared by 0 bases and J by 8 bases, with 14 bases between. The CDR3 sequence is 15 residues long. The origin of this receptor is a woman aged 60-75 years in a cohort sampled during active or convalescent COVID-19. The gene calls are TRBV27 and TRBJ1-3; D perhaps matches TRBD1 (5 bases). Sequencing was performed on peripheral blood. Written as DNA, the CDR3 is TGTGCCAGCAGTTTATCGTCCAGGGAAACGGACACCATATATTTT. Translation gives CASSLSSRETDTIYF.